This T cell receptor (beta chain) was observed in a study of blood T cell repertoires in COVID-19. On the study more broadly: Samples came from the United States, Italy and Spain, spanning acute and convalescent COVID-19. From T cells, B-cell-depleted T cells, or PBMCs came the material, which was cDNA or gDNA.

Original processing notes: Reference gene primer amplification yielded estimated nucleated cell counts. Assay used: immunoSEQ multiplex PCR; TCRdb lists only in-frame clones, some missing. The V and J calls and clone size were taken over from that table, and D and trimming were inferred from the DNA. The table shows 470,000 or so clones, with around nine tenths occurring only once. This clone has just a few counts. V lost 3 bases and J 4 bases, leaving 15 bases between the germline ends. The CDR3 loop spans 15 amino acids. Germline lookup yields CDR1 SEHNR and CDR2 FQNEAQ (reference sequence). Sample: peripheral blood. The chain links TRBV7-9 to TRBJ2-5, with D unclear. This clonotype originated in a woman in her twenties or thirties with acute or convalescent COVID-19. This chain's CDR3 is CASSFIPDGLETQYF. The CDR3 nucleotides are TGTGCCAGCAGCTTTATCCCGGATGGGCTAGAGACCCAGTACTTC.